This record looks at one T cell receptor beta chain sequence and its context. What it binds is unknown. Read coverage stops 3 residues before the CDR3 terminus; the germline J gene supplies the remainder. Here immunoSEQ multiplex PCR was the method, and the copy in TCRdb shows in-frame clones only, minus some. The sample data list 25,000 to 35,000 clones. This entry comes from a study of T cells in women clearing cervical HPV infection. Study-level information: Cases were women with histologically confirmed HPV16-related CIN3 or worse, including a couple of invasive cancers.

Germline V gene lookup returns CDR1 DFQATT and CDR2 SNEGSKA (reference sequence). Trimming pared 6 bases from V and 5 bases from J, leaving 16 bases between. The CDR3 contains 13 residues. Study findings and constraints: TRBV6-7 abundance was lower in cases than controls (around 0.1% versus 0.15%).

The clonotype comes from a woman aged 18-69 years with a cervical HPV16 infection that either progressed to CIN3+ or cleared (not recorded which). This chain connects TRBV20-1 to TRBJ2-5; TRBD1 might be the D (5 bases). The sample taken for sequencing was blood buffy coat. Here the CDR3 reads CSALGAQGETQYF. Partial CDR3 DNA: TGCAGTGCCCTAGGGGCGCAAGGGGAGACC.